This TCR beta chain was sequenced for a study of blood T cell repertoires in COVID-19. Background on the study: T cells, B-cell-depleted T cells, or PBMCs provided the cDNA or gDNA that served as material.

Turning to this clone: Other DNA sequences from this sample encode an identical CDR3 as well.

The CDR3 is 14 residues long. Germline V gene data show CDR1 as LNHDA and CDR2 as SQIVND (reference sequence). V was cut by 5 bases and J by 3 bases, with 12 bases left in between. Under the authors' procedure: Amplification from reference gene primers served as the basis for estimated nucleated cell counts. The protocol was immunoSEQ multiplex PCR, while the TCRdb copy is restricted to in-frame clones and leaves out a portion. The V and J calls and clone size come from that table; D and trimming were worked out from the DNA. Among 150,000 to 200,000 clones, more than 75% were seen once, and the ten largest hold approximately 2.1%.

This TCR was sampled from a man aged 50 to 60 who had recovered from COVID-19. The source material was peripheral blood. The chain carries TRBV19 and TRBJ2-3; maybe TRBD2 (5 bases). As DNA, the CDR3 is TGTGCCAGTAGTTCCCGCCGGGGAACAGATACGCAGTATTTT. Translating gives CASSSRRGTDTQYF.